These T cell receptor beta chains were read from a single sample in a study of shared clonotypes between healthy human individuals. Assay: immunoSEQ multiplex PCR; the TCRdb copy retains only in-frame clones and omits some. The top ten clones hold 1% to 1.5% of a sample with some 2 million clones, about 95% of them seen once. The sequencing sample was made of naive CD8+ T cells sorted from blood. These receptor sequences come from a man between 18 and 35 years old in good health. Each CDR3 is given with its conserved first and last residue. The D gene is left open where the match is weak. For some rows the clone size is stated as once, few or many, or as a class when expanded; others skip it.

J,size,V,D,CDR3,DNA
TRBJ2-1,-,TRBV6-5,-,CASSYSQDNEQFF,TGTGCCAGCAGTTACTCCCAGGACAATGAGCAGTTCTTC
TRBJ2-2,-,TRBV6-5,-,CASSYSVGQFRELFF,TGTGCCAGCAGTTACTCCGTGGGCCAGTTCAGGGAGCTGTTTTTT
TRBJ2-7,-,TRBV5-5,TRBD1,CASSATGTAYEQYF,TGTGCCAGCAGCGCGACCGGGACAGCCTACGAGCAGTACTTC
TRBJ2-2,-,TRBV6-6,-,CASSYLSGTNTGELFF,TGTGCCAGCAGTTACCTTTCCGGGACGAACACCGGGGAGCTGTTTTTT
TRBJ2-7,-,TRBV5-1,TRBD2,CASSLDLAGAGYEQYF,TGCGCCAGCAGCTTGGATTTAGCGGGGGCAGGGTACGAGCAGTACTTC
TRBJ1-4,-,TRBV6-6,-,CASTRLRGMNEKLFF,TGTGCCAGCACCCGGCTGAGGGGAATGAACGAAAAACTGTTTTTT
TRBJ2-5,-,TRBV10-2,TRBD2,CASRGLAGGQETQYF,TGCGCCAGCAGAGGACTAGCGGGGGGTCAAGAGACCCAGTACTTC
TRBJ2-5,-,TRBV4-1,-,CASSQGPPGDLQETQYF,TGCGCCAGCAGCCAAGGCCCGCCGGGGGACCTCCAAGAGACCCAGTACTTC
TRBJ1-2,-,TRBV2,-,CASEGGTLTFGYGYTF,TGTGCCAGCGAAGGCGGGACACTGACATTTGGCTATGGCTACACCTTC
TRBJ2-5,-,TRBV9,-,CASSPGGETQYF,TGTGCCAGCAGCCCCGGAGGGGAGACCCAGTACTTC
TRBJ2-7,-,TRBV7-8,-,CASSPIGASYEQYF,TGTGCCAGCAGCCCAATAGGGGCGTCCTACGAGCAGTACTTC
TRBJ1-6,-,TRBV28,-,CASSLPFAGVGSYNSPLHF,TGTGCCAGCAGTTTGCCGTTCGCAGGGGTGGGTTCGTATAATTCACCCCTCCACTTT
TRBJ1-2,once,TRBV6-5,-,CASTGQLNYGYTF,TGTGCCAGCACCGGACAGCTCAACTATGGCTACACCTTC
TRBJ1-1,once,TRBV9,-,CASSVGLGWEAFF,TGTGCCAGCAGCGTAGGGTTGGGTTGGGAAGCTTTCTTT
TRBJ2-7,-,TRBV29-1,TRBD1,CSVTDRGLGEQYF,TGCAGCGTAACCGACAGGGGGCTCGGCGAGCAGTACTTC
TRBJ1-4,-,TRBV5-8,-,CASSRTAATNEKLFF,TGTGCCAGCAGCCGGACGGCTGCAACTAATGAAAAACTGTTTTTT
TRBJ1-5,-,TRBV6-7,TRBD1,CASTSDRVSNQPQHF,TGTGCCAGCACCTCGGACAGGGTGAGCAATCAGCCCCAGCATTTT
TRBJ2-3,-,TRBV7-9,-,CASSLGQGRGTQYF,TGTGCCAGCAGCTTAGGGCAGGGCAGGGGTACGCAGTATTTT
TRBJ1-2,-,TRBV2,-,CASTRGPNYGYTF,TGTGCCAGCACCCGAGGACCTAACTATGGCTACACCTTC
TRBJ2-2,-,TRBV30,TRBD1,CAWSGGQGPTGELFF,TGTGCCTGGAGTGGGGGACAGGGACCCACCGGGGAGCTGTTTTTT
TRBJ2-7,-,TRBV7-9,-,CASSLAAGQYAFGQYF,TGTGCCAGCAGCTTAGCGGCGGGACAGTATGCCTTTGGGCAGTACTTC
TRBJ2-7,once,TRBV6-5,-,CASSYSGNPYEQYF,TGTGCCAGCAGTTACTCCGGGAACCCCTACGAGCAGTACTTC
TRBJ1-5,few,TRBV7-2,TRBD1,CASSLTRGYQPQHF,TGTGCCAGCAGCCTTACCAGGGGGTACCAGCCCCAGCATTTT
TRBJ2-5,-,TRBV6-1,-,CASSPLTGSQETQYF,TGTGCCAGCAGTCCCCTAACAGGGTCCCAAGAGACCCAGTACTTC
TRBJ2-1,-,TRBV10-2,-,CASSDGVEQFF,TGCGCCAGCAGTGATGGCGTTGAGCAGTTCTTC
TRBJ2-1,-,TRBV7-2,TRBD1,CASSLDRGYNEQFF,TGTGCCAGCAGCTTAGACAGGGGCTACAATGAGCAGTTCTTC
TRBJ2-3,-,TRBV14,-,CASSQDTSTDTQYF,TGTGCCAGCAGCCAGGACACCTCCACAGATACGCAGTATTTT
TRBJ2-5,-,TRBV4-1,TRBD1,CASSQLTGIETQYF,TGCGCCAGCAGCCAGTTGACAGGGATAGAGACCCAGTACTTC
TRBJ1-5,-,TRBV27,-,CASSPSWGDSNQPQHF,TGTGCCAGCAGCCCATCGTGGGGGGATAGCAATCAGCCCCAGCATTTT
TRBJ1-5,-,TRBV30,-,CAWSGGDHSNQPQHF,TGTGCCTGGAGTGGGGGTGACCATAGCAATCAGCCCCAGCATTTT
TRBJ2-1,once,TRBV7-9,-,CASSFLEYLPTDNEQFF,TGTGCCAGCAGCTTCCTTGAGTATCTTCCGACAGACAATGAGCAGTTCTTC
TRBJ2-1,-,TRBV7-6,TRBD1,CASSQGQGAEQFF,TGTGCCAGCAGCCAGGGACAGGGGGCCGAGCAGTTCTTC
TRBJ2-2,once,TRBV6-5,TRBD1,CASSYTAGGTGELFF,TGTGCCAGCAGTTACACGGCAGGGGGCACCGGGGAGCTGTTTTTT
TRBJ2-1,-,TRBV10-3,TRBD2,CAISSVTSGRVEFF,TGTGCCATCAGTTCCGTTACTAGCGGGAGAGTTGAGTTCTTC
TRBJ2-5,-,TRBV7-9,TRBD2,CASSRTLAGGSQETQYF,TGTGCCAGCAGCCGTACTCTAGCGGGAGGGAGTCAAGAGACCCAGTACTTC
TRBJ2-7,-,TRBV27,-,CASSPNPYEQYF,TGTGCCAGCAGTCCAAACCCCTACGAGCAGTACTTC
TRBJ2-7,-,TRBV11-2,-,CASSLGVGDLYEQYF,TGTGCCAGCAGCTTAGGGGTAGGTGACCTCTACGAGCAGTACTTC